This entry concerns a single TCR beta chain. This record belongs to a study of HIV-infected patients and healthy controls. Germline CDR1 reads SGHNT; CDR2 reads YENEEA. This CDR3 comprises 13 residues. The ends were cut back, 2 bases at V and 8 bases at J, with 10 bases in the middle. MiXCR, run by TCRdb on the 5' RACE reads, gives a single entry per CDR3 protein. The table lists tens of thousands of distinct CDR3 sequences, roughly a sixth of them singletons, with approximately 5% in the top ten. The material sequenced was CD4+ T cells from blood. The sequence was obtained from a human donor in good health. The chain recombines TRBV11-3 with TRBJ2-1; D gene unclear. CDR3 DNA sequence: TGTGCCAGCAGCTTAACCGAGGCGGATGAGCAGTTCTTC. Translation gives CASSLTEADEQFF.